What follows are 23 T cell receptor beta chains derived from one specimen sequenced in a study of graft-versus-host responses after intestinal transplantation. Sequenced by immunoSEQ multiplex PCR; TCRdb stores in-frame clones only, minus some. Of 80,000 to 100,000 clones in the sample, 91% are singletons; the top ten hold over 0.15%. Their antigens remain unidentified. The sequencing here drew on unstimulated CD4+ T cells sorted from spleen or lymph node cells, taken before transplant. The receptors were sampled from a human donor who was the organ donor for an intestinal transplant.

This sequence joins TRBV15 and TRBJ1-5; maybe TRBD1 (5 bases). The CDR3 is made up of 15 amino acids. CDR1 LNHNV and CDR2 YYDKDF come from the germline V gene (reference sequence). V gave up 5 bases and J gave up 3 bases, with 14 bases separating them. CDR3 residues: CATSADRPINQPQHF. CDR3 DNA: TGTGCCACCAGCGCCGACAGACCTATCAATCAGCCCCAGCATTTT. Combining the CDR3 with reference TRBV15 and TRBJ1-5 gives the whole variable domain DAMVIQNPRYQVTQFGKPVTLSCSQTLNHNVMYWYQQKSSQAPKLLFHYYDKDFNNEADTPDNFQSRRPNTSFCFLDIRSPGLGDTAMYLCATSADRPINQPQHFGDGTRLSIL.

This chain links TRBV5-6 with TRBJ2-7; 8 bases match TRBD2. The germline gives CDR1 SGHDT, CDR2 YYEEEE. V was pared by 5 bases and J by 0 bases, with 13 bases of the junction left unmatched. CDR3 length: 17 residues. CDR3 DNA sequence: TGTGCCAGCAGGCTCGGGGGGGACTCCCTTGGCTCCTACGAGCAGTACTTC. It is translated as CASRLGGDSLGSYEQYF.

The chain has TRBV5-1 and TRBJ2-7, with D possibly TRBD2 on 7 matching bases. CDR1 is SGHRS and CDR2 is YFSETQ in the germline V gene. The CDR3 length is 15 residues. The V gene lost 0 bases and the J gene lost 1 base, with 11 bases spanning the gap. The CDR3 DNA reads TGCGCCAGCAGCTTGGGCGGGGGCCTTTCCTACGAGCAGTACTTC. It translates to CASSLGGGLSYEQYF.

This CDR3 is CASSYGQGGATNEKLFF. In nucleotides, the CDR3 is TGTGCCAGCAGCTACGGACAGGGGGGCGCAACTAATGAAAAACTGTTTTTT. This chain connects TRBV4-2 to TRBJ1-4; TRBD1 aligns across 10 bases. V lost 5 bases to trimming and J lost 0 bases; unmatched junction nucleotides: 6. The CDR3 runs to 17 residues. From germline, CDR1 is LGHNA and CDR2 YNFKEQ.

The rearrangement links TRBV6-5 to TRBJ1-2; D gene unclear. Trimming removed 6 bases at V and 7 bases at J, with 15 bases between. This CDR3 contains 13 residues. The germline CDR1 and CDR2 sequences are MNHEY and SVGAGI. CDR3 bases: TGTGCCAGCAGCCGTTTGCGGGTGGGTGGCTACACCTTC. Translated, it gives CASSRLRVGGYTF.

This chain connects TRBV9 to TRBJ2-7, with TRBD2 identical over 11 bases. This CDR3 spans 16 amino acids. The J segment lost 3 bases and the V segment lost 1 base, leaving 6 bases of the junction unmatched. The germline gives CDR1 SGDLS, CDR2 YYNGEE. DNA for the CDR3: TGTGCCAGCAGCGTAAGGGCTAGCGGGGGGCTCTACGAGCAGTACTTC. Protein: CASSVRASGGLYEQYF.

The rearrangement joins TRBV4-3 to TRBJ2-2, with a tentative D call TRBD2 (6 bases). CDR3 length: 14 residues. The germline V gene encodes CDR1 LGHNA and CDR2 YSLEER. Trimming took off 4 bases at V and 5 bases at J, with 11 bases between the two ends. CDR3 in amino acids: CASSPPGRTGELFF. The CDR3 nucleotides are TGCGCCAGCAGCCCCCCGGGGAGGACCGGGGAGCTGTTTTTT.

The V and J genes are TRBV10-3 and TRBJ2-3; the match to TRBD2 covers 9 bases. Looked up from germline, CDR1 is ENHRY and CDR2 is SYGVKD. The CDR3 covers 13 residues. The V segment lost 10 bases and the J segment 6 bases; nucleotides outside the gene matches: 8. CDR3 sequence (DNA): TGTGCCACAGGCGGGGGGGTAGCCGATACGCAGTATTTT. Its translation is CATGGGVADTQYF.

The chain joins TRBV6-1 to TRBJ2-7, with D possibly TRBD1 on 6 matching bases. V was trimmed by 6 bases and J by 2 bases, leaving 14 bases between them. This CDR3 is 14 amino acids long. Per germline, CDR1 MNHNS and CDR2 SASEGT. The CDR3 loop reads CASSRTADPYEQYF. The DNA of the CDR3 is TGTGCCAGCAGCAGGACAGCTGACCCCTACGAGCAGTACTTC.

V is TRBV5-4 and J is TRBJ2-1, with 9 bases lining up with TRBD1. The CDR3 contains 16 residues. Trimming at V came to 4 bases and at J to 3 bases, leaving 8 bases not matched to a gene. Germline assignment: CDR1 SGHNT and CDR2 YYREEE (reference sequence). CDR3 loop: CASSPDRQGDYNEQFF. In DNA form, the CDR3 reads TGTGCCAGCAGCCCCGATCGACAGGGGGACTACAATGAGCAGTTCTTC.

The chain joins TRBV5-4 to TRBJ2-7; 9 nucleotides match TRBD1. Germline trimming cut 4 bases from V and 3 bases from J; bases unmatched to any gene: 8. The length of the CDR3 is 15 residues. Germline CDR1 and CDR2: SGHNT and YYREEE (reference sequence). CDR3 residues: CASSPRQGELYEQYF. The CDR3 nucleotides read TGTGCCAGCAGCCCCAGACAGGGGGAGCTCTACGAGCAGTACTTC. The full variable domain, completed using reference TRBV5-4 and TRBJ2-7, is ETGVTQSPTHLIKTRGQQVTLRCSSQSGHNTVSWYQQALGQGPQFIFQYYREEENGRGNFPPRFSGLQFPNYSSELNVNALELDDSALYLCASSPRQGELYEQYFGPGTRLTVT.

CDR3 protein: CASSHGQGNSPLHF. DNA for the CDR3: TGTGCCAGCAGTCACGGACAGGGTAATTCACCCCTCCACTTT. This chain links TRBV4-2 with TRBJ1-6; 8 bases are a match to TRBD1. The germline V gene encodes CDR1 LGHNA and CDR2 YNFKEQ. Trimming took 6 bases from V and 6 from J; bases not matched to a gene: 4. The CDR3 loop spans 14 amino acids.

The rearrangement links TRBV18 to TRBJ1-5; TRBD1 aligns across 7 bases. Unmatched junction bases numbered 8, after V lost 3 bases and J lost 6 bases. The germline gives CDR1 KGHSH, CDR2 LQKENI. This CDR3 spans 15 amino acids. The CDR3 spells CASSPFRGEIQPQHF. The DNA for the CDR3 is TGTGCCAGCTCACCCTTCAGGGGGGAGATTCAGCCCCAGCATTTT.

In its sample, this clone was seen once. The rearrangement uses TRBV20-1 and TRBJ2-1; 12 positions agree with TRBD1. Germline lookup yields CDR1 DFQATT and CDR2 SNEGSKA (reference sequence). This CDR3 has 11 amino acids. In nucleotides, the CDR3 is TGCAGGGGGACAGGGGGCAGTGAGCAGTTCTTC. Translation gives CRGTGGSEQFF.

This rearrangement joins TRBV10-1 to TRBJ2-5, with TRBD1 matching over 7 bases. The DNA end lines up better with TRBJ2-7; the J call may be wrong. Per the germline V gene, CDR1 is WNHNN and CDR2 is SYGVQD (reference sequence). The CDR3 loop spans 16 amino acids. CDR3 DNA: TGCGCCAGCAGTGACCCGTTAAGGGACAGCACCTACGAGCAGTACTTC. It translates to CASSDPLRDSTYEQYF.

The chain has TRBV10-3 and TRBJ2-7, with D possibly TRBD1 on 5 matching bases. This CDR3 contains 14 residues. Per germline, CDR1 ENHRY and CDR2 SYGVKD. Deletions cut 0 bases from V and 7 bases from J, with 13 bases between. The CDR3 DNA reads as TGTGCCATCAGTGAGTCGGACATGCCCTTAGAGCAGTACTTC. The encoded protein is CAISESDMPLEQYF.

The rearrangement uses TRBV4-2 and TRBJ2-1; 7 bases are shared with TRBD2. This CDR3 spans 15 amino acids. Germline CDR1 reads LGHNA; CDR2 reads YNFKEQ. The V and J ends lost 0 bases and 7 bases, in that order; junction bases with no gene match: 6. CDR3 protein: CASSQDDGGGNEQFF. CDR3 coding DNA: TGTGCCAGCAGCCAAGACGACGGGGGAGGGAATGAGCAGTTCTTC.

This clone occurred once. The chain links TRBV7-2 to TRBJ2-7; 10 nucleotides line up with TRBD1. The CDR3 has 15 amino acids. Trimming at V came to 5 bases and at J to 5 bases, leaving 9 bases not matched to a gene. The V gene's germline CDR1 is SGHTA and CDR2 FQGNSA. The CDR3 region is CASSPPVGTGDEQYF. CDR3 nucleotides: TGTGCCAGCAGCCCTCCAGTCGGGACAGGGGACGAGCAGTACTTC.

This clone has a single count. The rearrangement uses TRBV7-6 and TRBJ1-1; no definite D call. Germline V lookup: CDR1 SGHVS, CDR2 FNYEAQ. The CDR3 consists of 13 residues. Trimming left V 1 base short and J 3 bases short, with 6 bases between. The CDR3 nucleotides read TGTGCCAGCAGCTTAGAAATCTACACTGAAGCTTTCTTT. It codes for CASSLEIYTEAFF.

The J gene is TRBJ1-5, the V gene TRBV19, with 7 bases lining up with TRBD1. The CDR3 runs 17 residues. V was pared by 5 bases and J by 0 bases, with 10 bases of the junction left unmatched. CDR1 is LNHDA, CDR2 SQIVND, per germline (reference sequence). DNA of the CDR3: TGTGCCAGTAGTCCCAGGGGGAGACTACGTAGCAATCAGCCCCAGCATTTT. This sequence encodes CASSPRGRLRSNQPQHF.

The V and J genes are TRBV4-2 and TRBJ1-5; TRBD1 matches 9 bases. The CDR3 runs 18 residues. J lost 0 bases, V lost 2 bases, and 8 bases had no gene match. The V gene's germline CDR1 is LGHNA and CDR2 YNFKEQ. CDR3 sequence reads: CASSQLPGQGNSNQPQHF. The CDR3 DNA reads TGTGCCAGCAGCCAATTACCGGGACAGGGAAATAGCAATCAGCCCCAGCATTTT.

V gene TRBV2 combines with J gene TRBJ2-1; TRBD1 agrees at 10 bases. CDR3 size: 15 residues. CDR1 is SNHLY, CDR2 FYNNEI, per germline. The ends lost 6 bases at V and 4 bases at J; junction bases unmatched: 6. CDR3 sequence: CASSAGTGDYNEQFF. In DNA, the CDR3 is TGTGCCAGCAGCGCTGGGACAGGGGATTACAATGAGCAGTTCTTC.

This chain links TRBV21-1 with TRBJ2-2; the table gives TRBD2 as D, unverified against the DNA. TRBV21-1 is termed a pseudogene. CDR3 size: 17 residues. CDR3 residues: CASSKGGRRVFTGELFF. The CDR3 coding sequence is TGTGCCAGCAGCAAAGGCGGCAGGCGGGTTTTTACCGGGGAGCTGTTTTTT.